This T cell receptor beta chain was captured by sequencing in a study of shared clonotypes between healthy human individuals. Germline CDR1 is SGHRS and CDR2 is YFSETQ. CDR3 size: 14 residues. V gave up 5 bases and J gave up 3 bases, with 14 bases separating them. Points on this clone: Its target is not known.

Study conclusions and caveats: Large depth notwithstanding, sorted-subset sequencing proved incomplete by rarefaction. Across four donors, naive CD4 shared approximately 4.5%, naive CD8 under 4%, memory CD4 2% to 2.5%, memory CD8 approximately 0.4%.

Data came from immunoSEQ multiplex PCR; TCRdb stores just in-frame clones and leaves some out. The sample shows approximately 1.5 million clones, roughly 98% of them seen only once. The rearrangement joins TRBV5-1 to TRBJ1-2; D might be TRBD1 (5 bases). The sequence was obtained from a man between 25 and 39 years old in good health. Input material: naive CD4+ T cells sorted from blood. Subset given: CD45RA+ positively selected. CDR3 sequence (DNA): TGCGCCAGCAGTTCAGGGTTGGTGGACTATGGCTACACCTTC. The encoded protein is CASSSGLVDYGYTF.